The 21 T cell receptor beta chains given below trace back to one sample, sequenced in a study of T cell responses to AZD1222 COVID-19 vaccine. The table came from immunoSEQ multiplex PCR; TCRdb's copy has only in-frame clones and leaves some out. The sample records roughly 95,000 clones, around 87% being singletons. Material: peripheral blood, obtained on day 0 of AZD1222 vaccination. Receptors were obtained from an adult in good health.

This clone showed up just a few times. The chain carries TRBV29-1 and TRBJ2-7; 7 nucleotides agree with TRBD2. The CDR3 contains 11 residues. The germline gives CDR1 SQVTM, CDR2 ANQGSEA. J was trimmed by 3 bases and V by 4 bases; bases with no gene match: 0. The CDR3 protein is CSVGEGYEQYF. CDR3 coding DNA: TGCAGCGTTGGGGAGGGCTACGAGCAGTACTTC.

The chain employs TRBV7-2 and TRBJ2-7; tentatively, D is TRBD1 (6 bases). The V gene lost 6 bases and the J gene lost 6 bases, with 12 bases spanning the gap. CDR3 length equals 12 residues. Germline V gene data show CDR1 as SGHTA and CDR2 as FQGNSA. The CDR3 sequence: CASSLQGSEQYF. DNA for the CDR3: TGTGCCAGCAGTTTACAGGGTAGCGAGCAGTACTTC.

This clone showed up just once. The genes are TRBV4-1 and TRBJ1-3; D gene ambiguous. V was pared by 0 bases and J by 4 bases, with 7 bases between. The CDR3 runs 14 residues. The germline CDR1 and CDR2 sequences are MGHRA and YSYEKL. CDR3 loop: CASSQDRSGNTIYF. CDR3 DNA: TGCGCCAGCAGCCAAGATCGATCGGGAAACACCATATATTTT.

In this sample, this clone turned up a few times. The chain recombines TRBV18 with TRBJ2-7; 9 bases align to TRBD1. V gave up 2 bases and J gave up 3 bases; unmatched junction bases: 8. The CDR3 spans 16 residues. Germline V gene data show CDR1 as KGHSH and CDR2 as LQKENI. The CDR3, as DNA: TGTGCCAGCTCACCATCTGCGGGACAGGGACGCTACGAGCAGTACTTC. Translated: CASSPSAGQGRYEQYF. Looking up the rest from reference TRBV18 and TRBJ2-7 gives the full variable domain: NAGVMQNPRHLVRRRGQEARLRCSPMKGHSHVYWYRQLPEEGLKFMVYLQKENIIDESGMPKERFSAEFPKEGPSILRIQQVVRGDSAAYFCASSPSAGQGRYEQYFGPGTRLTVT.

This clone was detected once. This sequence joins TRBV4-1 and TRBJ1-4; 10 bases map to TRBD1. This CDR3 comprises 16 residues. V lost 3 bases, J lost 4 bases, and 5 bases stayed unmatched. CDR1 and CDR2 from the germline V gene are MGHRA and YSYEKL. The CDR3 sequence is CASSQAWTGGNEKLFF. The CDR3, as DNA: TGCGCCAGCAGCCAGGCTTGGACAGGGGGTAATGAAAAACTGTTTTTT.

The V and J genes are TRBV7-2 and TRBJ1-2; 10 nucleotides agree with TRBD1. The germline gives CDR1 SGHTA, CDR2 FQGNSA. The CDR3 loop spans 15 amino acids. The V gene end was trimmed by 4 bases and the J gene end by 5 bases; junction bases not matched to a gene: 7. The CDR3 here is CASSSWDRGTYGYTF. CDR3 bases: TGTGCCAGCAGCTCATGGGACAGGGGCACTTATGGCTACACCTTC.

This rearrangement joins TRBV4-3 to TRBJ2-2; D is undetermined. Trimming removed 4 bases from V and 3 bases from J, with 12 bases in between. Germline V gene lookup returns CDR1 LGHNA and CDR2 YSLEER. The CDR3 spans 15 residues. The CDR3 DNA is TGCGCCAGCAGCCGAATTCAGGAGCACACCGGGGAGCTGTTTTTT. Encoded protein: CASSRIQEHTGELFF.

This rearrangement joins TRBV5-1 to TRBJ2-1; 8 nucleotides line up with TRBD1. V trimming: 1 base; J trimming: 7 bases; junction bases outside the gene matches: 10. Germline lookup yields CDR1 SGHRS and CDR2 YFSETQ. This CDR3 is built from 16 residues. The CDR3 DNA reads as TGCGCCAGCAGCTTGCGGAGCGACAGGGGATGGAATGAGCAGTTCTTC. Translation: CASSLRSDRGWNEQFF.

This chain uses TRBV7-2 with TRBJ2-7, with 10 bases aligning to TRBD1. CDR1 is SGHTA and CDR2 is FQGNSA in the germline V gene. The V gene end was trimmed by 5 bases and the J gene end by 2 bases; junction bases not matched to a gene: 3. The CDR3 is made up of 14 amino acids. CDR3 sequence (DNA): TGTGCCAGCAGCCGGGACAGGGGAGCCTACGAGCAGTACTTC. Protein product: CASSRDRGAYEQYF.

This clone was found a few times. V usage is TRBV19 and J usage is TRBJ1-3; D remains unclear. The CDR3 loop spans 14 amino acids. The V gene's germline CDR1 is LNHDA and CDR2 SQIVND (reference sequence). V was cut by 3 bases and J by 0 bases, with 6 bases left in between. CDR3 nucleotide sequence: TGTGCCAGTAGTATGACTATCTCTGGAAACACCATATATTTT. It codes for CASSMTISGNTIYF.

Only a few counts were recorded for this clone. The chain carries TRBV28 and TRBJ1-2; a possible D gene is TRBD1 (6 bases). Germline V gene data show CDR1 as MDHEN and CDR2 as SYDVKM. The CDR3 extends over 16 amino acids. The V gene lost 8 bases and the J gene lost 0 bases, with 19 bases spanning the gap. CDR3 sequence reads: CASLSGQSLTNYGYTF. The CDR3 DNA reads TGTGCCAGCCTCTCCGGACAGTCCCTAACTAACTATGGCTACACCTTC.

This chain uses TRBV1 with TRBJ1-3. TRBV1 is recorded as a pseudogene. The CDR3 has 17 residues. CDR3 sequence: CTSSYPGWLRAGNTIYF. The CDR3 DNA sequence: TGCACCAGCAGCTACCCTGGATGGTTAAGAGCTGGAAACACCATATATTTT.

The chain recombines TRBV5-1 with TRBJ1-3; D perhaps matches TRBD1 (6 bases). V was pared by 2 bases and J by 2 bases, with 11 bases between. The germline gives CDR1 SGHRS, CDR2 YFSETQ. This CDR3 region has 15 residues. CDR3: CASSLLGAPGNTIYF. CDR3 nucleotides: TGCGCCAGCAGCTTATTGGGGGCGCCTGGAAACACCATATATTTT.

This clone was seen a handful of times. This chain joins TRBV5-5 and TRBJ1-2; the match to TRBD1 covers 7 bases. Germline CDR1 reads SGHKS; CDR2 reads YYEKEE (reference sequence). The CDR3 runs to 14 residues. The ends lost 3 bases at V and 1 base at J; junction bases unmatched: 3. The CDR3 is CASSYRDSNYGYTF. The CDR3 nucleotides are TGTGCCAGCAGCTATAGGGACAGTAACTATGGCTACACCTTC.

With respect to this clone: The sample has other DNA sequences that encode this CDR3 too. V gene TRBV12-3 or TRBV12-4 combines with J gene TRBJ2-5, with D unresolved. V was shortened by 3 bases and J by 3 bases, with 2 bases between the two germline ends. The CDR3 runs to 11 residues. The DNA of the CDR3 is TGTGCCAGCAGTTTGGAAGAGACCCAGTACTTC. Its translation: CASSLEETQYF.

This chain uses TRBV30 with TRBJ2-2; D not certain. This CDR3 region has 15 residues. Germline V gene lookup returns CDR1 GTSNPN and CDR2 SVGIG (reference sequence). Trimming removed 5 bases at V and 1 base at J, with 14 bases between. The CDR3 here is CAWGIDWRNTGELFF. In DNA, the CDR3 is TGTGCCTGGGGGATTGACTGGAGGAACACCGGGGAGCTGTTTTTT.

The chain has TRBV30 and TRBJ2-7; 12 nucleotides align to TRBD2. Germline loops: CDR1 GTSNPN, CDR2 SVGIG (reference sequence). There are 15 residues in the CDR3. V lost 3 bases, J lost 3 bases, and 6 bases stayed unmatched. CDR3 in amino acids: CAWRRLAGGYYEQYF. Here the CDR3 DNA reads TGTGCCTGGAGACGCCTAGCGGGAGGGTACTACGAGCAGTACTTC.

The V call is TRBV6-4, the J call TRBJ2-1; 8 positions agree with TRBD2. The trim removed 0 bases at V and 4 bases at J, leaving 5 bases unmatched. This CDR3 has 16 amino acids. Per germline, CDR1 MRHNA and CDR2 SNTAGT. The CDR3 protein is CASSDSPGGRYNEQFF. Written as DNA, the CDR3 is TGTGCCAGCAGTGACTCTCCGGGAGGGCGTTACAATGAGCAGTTCTTC.

The genes are TRBV3-1 (or the pseudogene TRBV3-2) and TRBJ1-2, with 7 bases identical to TRBD1. Unmatched junction bases numbered 23, after V lost 2 bases and J lost 2 bases. The germline CDR1 and CDR2 sequences are LGHDT and YNNKEL (reference sequence). The CDR3 consists of 21 residues. The CDR3 DNA reads TGTGCCAGCAGCCAATCATGGACCGCACTGGAAGTCCGACAGGGAAACTATGGCTACACCTTC. Protein sequence: CASSQSWTALEVRQGNYGYTF.

This rearrangement joins TRBV27 to TRBJ2-3, with 11 nucleotides matching TRBD2. V lost 2 bases, J lost 0 bases, and 7 bases stayed unmatched. CDR1 MNHEY and CDR2 SMNVEV come from the germline V gene (reference sequence). This CDR3 comprises 18 residues. As DNA, the CDR3 is TGTGCCAGCAGTTTAGCGACTAGCGGGGCTTTCAGCACAGATACGCAGTATTTT. Translation gives CASSLATSGAFSTDTQYF.

J is TRBJ2-3 and V is TRBV6-4; 9 bases align to TRBD2. The trim removed 0 bases at V and 2 bases at J, leaving 3 bases unmatched. Germline loops: CDR1 MRHNA, CDR2 SNTAGT. CDR3 length: 16 amino acids. CDR3 sequence (DNA): TGTGCCAGCAGTGACTCTGCGGGAGGGCCCACAGATACGCAGTATTTT. Its protein is CASSDSAGGPTDTQYF.